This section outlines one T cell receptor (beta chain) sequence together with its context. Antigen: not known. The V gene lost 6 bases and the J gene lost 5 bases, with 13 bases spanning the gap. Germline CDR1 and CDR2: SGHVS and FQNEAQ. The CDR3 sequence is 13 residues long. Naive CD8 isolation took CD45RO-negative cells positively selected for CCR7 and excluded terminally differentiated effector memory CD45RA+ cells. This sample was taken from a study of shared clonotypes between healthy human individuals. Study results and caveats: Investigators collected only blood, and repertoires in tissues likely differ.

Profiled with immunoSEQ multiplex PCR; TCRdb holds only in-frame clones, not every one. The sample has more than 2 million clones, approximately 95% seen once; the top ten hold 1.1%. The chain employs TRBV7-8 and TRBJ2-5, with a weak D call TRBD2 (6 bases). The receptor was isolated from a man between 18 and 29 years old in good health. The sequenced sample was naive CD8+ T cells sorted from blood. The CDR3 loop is CASRELARETQYF. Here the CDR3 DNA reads TGTGCCAGCAGAGAACTAGCCCGGGAGACCCAGTACTTC.